The 29 T cell receptor beta chains in this list originate from one sample, sequenced in a study of graft-versus-host responses after intestinal transplantation (dated by TCRdb to 2020 to 2023). No antigens are known for them. What this sample's time point label stands for: cells obtained before transplantation from donor or recipient. Library preparation employed the immunoSEQ multiplex PCR assay. Here the immuneACCESS table is served through TCRdb, limited to in-frame sequences with V and J called. Missing clones are a known gap in these copies; in checked studies unresolved V genes cover under half, and the rest lacks a known reason. This sample comprises about 120,000 clones, just over 90% of them detected only once. In total, the top ten clones hold roughly 0.5% of the sample. The sample in question was unstimulated CD8+ T cells sorted from spleen or lymph node cells, obtained before intestinal transplant. The receptors were sampled from a human donor who received an intestinal transplant.

The chain recombines TRBV27 with TRBJ2-7; TRBD2 is a possible D gene (5 bases). Trimming took 4 bases from V and 1 from J, leaving 11 bases between them. CDR3 size: 14 residues. Germline CDR1 MNHEY, CDR2 SMNVEV (reference sequence). CDR3 sequence: CASSSGITSYEQYF. CDR3 coding DNA: TGTGCCAGCAGTTCCGGGATTACTTCCTACGAGCAGTACTTC.

This clone was observed a few times. The CDR3 is CASGTISDEQFF. DNA for the CDR3: TGTGCTAGTGGCACCATAAGCGATGAGCAGTTCTTC. V usage is TRBV12-5 and J usage is TRBJ2-1; D remains unclear. The V gene's germline CDR1 is LGHNT and CDR2 FRNRAP. V was cut by 6 bases and J by 8 bases, with 11 bases left in between. The CDR3 runs 12 residues.

The chain carries TRBV27 and TRBJ2-4; no clear D gene. V was trimmed by 2 bases and J by 0 bases, leaving 8 bases between them. The CDR3 spans 15 residues. Germline lookup yields CDR1 MNHEY and CDR2 SMNVEV (reference sequence). The CDR3 protein is CASSLTRGAKNIQYF. In DNA, the CDR3 is TGTGCCAGCAGTTTAACACGAGGAGCCAAAAACATTCAGTACTTC.

This chain uses TRBV5-1 with TRBJ2-5, with 13 nucleotides matching TRBD2. The J call may not be correct, given that the DNA end is closer to TRBJ2-7. Germline V gives CDR1 SGHRS, CDR2 YFSETQ. The length of the CDR3 is 14 residues. The CDR3 spells CASSWTSGRNEQYF. Here the CDR3 DNA reads TGCGCCAGCAGCTGGACTAGCGGGAGAAACGAGCAGTACTTC.

The rearrangement joins TRBV6-8 to TRBJ1-4, with D possibly TRBD1 on 5 matching bases. Germline V CDR1 and CDR2: MNHGY, SAAAGT. The CDR3 consists of 24 residues. Trimming removed 9 bases from V and 0 bases from J, with 41 bases in between. CDR3 nucleotides: TGTGCCAGACAAACCCCGGGACCGTCGTCCGGGGGTGCTGGGCAAATTGCAACTAATGAAAAACTGTTTTTT. Protein product: CARQTPGPSSGGAGQIATNEKLFF.

The chain combines TRBV6-1 with TRBJ2-3, with 11 positions matching TRBD2. V was clipped by 4 bases and J by 2 bases; unmatched bases: 8. The CDR3 contains 17 residues. Per the germline V gene, CDR1 is MNHNS and CDR2 is SASEGT. The CDR3 region has the DNA TGTGCCAGCAGTGGACCGGGACTAGCGGCTCTCACAGATACGCAGTATTTT. Protein sequence: CASSGPGLAALTDTQYF.

This clone is labeled as large. This chain links TRBV2 with TRBJ2-7; TRBD1 might be the D (6 bases). CDR3 length: 15 residues. Trimming left V 8 bases short and J 0 bases short, with 17 bases between. Germline V lookup: CDR1 SNHLY, CDR2 FYNNEI. CDR3 protein: CASGVWTVDSYEQYF. DNA for the CDR3: TGTGCCAGCGGGGTCTGGACAGTGGACTCCTACGAGCAGTACTTC.

The gene calls are TRBV19 and TRBJ1-2, with 7 bases fitting TRBD1. CDR1 and CDR2 (germline): LNHDA, SQIVND (reference sequence). Trimming cost V 6 bases and J 6 bases; bases outside gene matches: 7. The length of the CDR3 is 13 residues. The chain's CDR3 is CASRPGGADGYTF. The CDR3 nucleotides read TGTGCCAGTAGGCCAGGGGGGGCCGATGGCTACACCTTC.

The chain has TRBV30 and TRBJ2-5; 7 bases are shared with TRBD2. The CDR3 is made up of 18 amino acids. Germline trimming cut 4 bases from V and 4 bases from J; bases unmatched to any gene: 21. Per the germline V gene, CDR1 is GTSNPN and CDR2 is SVGIG (reference sequence). The CDR3 nucleotides read TGTGCCTGGACTCGATTCTGGGGAGTCGAGCGGGACCCAGAGACCCAGTACTTC. Protein product: CAWTRFWGVERDPETQYF.

This chain connects TRBV4-1 to TRBJ2-1, with TRBD2 as a possible D gene (5 bases). Trimming removed 1 base from V and 5 bases from J, with 6 bases in between. Per the germline V gene, CDR1 is MGHRA and CDR2 is YSYEKL. The CDR3 length is 13 residues. The DNA for the CDR3 is TGCGCCAGCAGCCAAGGGCGGGACAATGAGCAGTTCTTC. Translation gives CASSQGRDNEQFF.

In its sample, this clone was seen once. This chain links TRBV10-2 with TRBJ2-1, with 10 positions matching TRBD2. Germline lookup yields CDR1 WSHSY and CDR2 SAAADI. This CDR3 comprises 17 residues. After removal of 4 bases from V and 6 bases from J, the junction contained 12 bases not matched to a gene. The CDR3: CASSVPYSSGSGNEQFF. The CDR3 DNA follows: TGCGCCAGCAGTGTCCCTTACTCTAGCGGGAGTGGCAATGAGCAGTTCTTC.

The chain couples TRBV29-1 to TRBJ1-1; a possible D gene is TRBD1 (5 bases). The CDR3 spans 14 residues. Germline values: CDR1 SQVTM, CDR2 ANQGSEA. The V and J ends lost 6 bases and 3 bases respectively, with 17 bases between them. The CDR3 nucleotides are TGCAGCGTGATCTTCCATCGGGGGGACACTGAAGCTTTCTTT. It translates to CSVIFHRGDTEAFF.

The gene calls are TRBV5-1 and TRBJ2-5; 7 bases agree with TRBD1. The DNA end lines up better with TRBJ2-7; the J call may be wrong. There are 14 residues in the CDR3. Germline CDR1 reads SGHRS; CDR2 reads YFSETQ. CDR3 sequence: CASSLAPGGYEQYF. In DNA, the CDR3 is TGCGCCAGCAGCTTGGCCCCAGGGGGCTACGAGCAGTACTTC.

The gene calls are TRBV19 and TRBJ2-1, with D perhaps matching TRBD2 (6 bases). Trimming removed 9 bases at V and 3 bases at J, with 18 bases between. CDR3 length equals 15 residues. Germline V gene sequence: CDR1 LNHDA, CDR2 SQIVND (reference sequence). The CDR3 loop reads CASQLSGGDYNEQFF. The CDR3 nucleotides read TGTGCCAGCCAACTTTCCGGAGGGGACTACAATGAGCAGTTCTTC. The full variable domain, completed using reference TRBV19 and TRBJ2-1, is DGGITQSPKYLFRKEGQNVTLSCEQNLNHDAMYWYRQDPGQGLRLIYYSQIVNDFQKGDIAEGYSVSREKKESFPLTVTSAQKNPTAFYLCASQLSGGDYNEQFFGPGTRLTVL.

The chain employs TRBV2 and TRBJ1-1, with D perhaps TRBD1 (5 bases). Germline assignment: CDR1 SNHLY and CDR2 FYNNEI. Deletions cut 1 base from V and 7 bases from J, with 13 bases between. The CDR3 has 14 residues. This CDR3 is CASSEVGDQGEAFF. CDR3 nucleotides: TGTGCCAGCAGTGAAGTTGGGGACCAAGGTGAAGCTTTCTTT.

The chain uses TRBV9 and TRBJ1-1; D gene uncertain. The CDR3 is 15 amino acids. V lost 0 bases, J lost 0 bases, and 9 bases lay in between. Germline lookup yields CDR1 SGDLS and CDR2 YYNGEE. CDR3 protein: CASSVAGNMNTEAFF. The CDR3 DNA reads as TGTGCCAGCAGCGTAGCGGGGAATATGAACACTGAAGCTTTCTTT.

V usage is TRBV11-2 and J usage is TRBJ2-7; D gene unclear. V was cut by 4 bases and J by 5 bases, with 12 bases left in between. The CDR3 contains 13 residues. CDR1 and CDR2 from the germline V gene are SGHAT and FQNNGV. CDR3 region: CASSSNPRDEQYF. The CDR3 coding sequence is TGTGCCAGCAGCTCGAATCCTCGAGACGAGCAGTACTTC.

This chain links TRBV7-9 with TRBJ2-3; D gene uncertain. Germline V gene lookup returns CDR1 SEHNR and CDR2 FQNEAQ (reference sequence). The length of the CDR3 is 17 residues. With 3 bases removed from V and 10 bases from J, the gap between germline ends came to 26 bases. The DNA of the CDR3 is TGTGCCAGCAGCTTGCCCTCTCCCCAAAAAGGGCTTGGGGCGCAGTATTTT. Its translation: CASSLPSPQKGLGAQYF. Using reference TRBV7-9 and TRBJ2-3 for the parts outside the CDR3, the full variable domain is DTGVSQNPRHKITKRGQNVTFRCDPISEHNRLYWYRQTLGQGPEFLTYFQNEAQLEKSRLLSDRFSAERPKGSFSTLEIQRTEQGDSAMYLCASSLPSPQKGLGAQYFGPGTRLTVL.

This rearrangement joins TRBV6-6 to TRBJ2-7, with 7 bases that match TRBD2. From germline, CDR1 is MNHNY and CDR2 SVGAGI (reference sequence). The trim removed 2 bases at V and 4 bases at J, leaving 8 bases unmatched. CDR3 length equals 15 residues. The CDR3 sequence: CASSYGAGRGYEQYF. The CDR3 DNA reads as TGTGCCAGCAGTTACGGGGCAGGGAGGGGATACGAGCAGTACTTC.

V gene TRBV9 combines with J gene TRBJ2-1; 8 bases are shared with TRBD2. The CDR3 sequence is 16 residues long. V shed 0 bases, J shed 2 bases, and the junction held 4 bases outside the gene matches. Looked up from germline, CDR1 is SGDLS and CDR2 is YYNGEE. Written as DNA, the CDR3 is TGTGCCAGCAGCGTAGGGGGAGCGGGGGCCTACAATGAGCAGTTCTTC. This gives the protein CASSVGGAGAYNEQFF.

This clone was observed a single time. V and J are TRBV6-1 and TRBJ2-1; TRBD1 aligns across 7 bases. The J segment lost 6 bases and the V segment lost 5 bases, leaving 1 base of the junction unmatched. This CDR3 has 12 amino acids. CDR1 and CDR2 (germline): MNHNS, SASEGT. The CDR3 sequence: CASSRTGNEQFF. The CDR3 bases are TGTGCCAGCAGTCGGACAGGCAATGAGCAGTTCTTC.

V is TRBV7-9 and J is TRBJ2-7; D perhaps matches TRBD2 (6 bases). The CDR3 length is 14 residues. V lost 4 bases to trimming and J lost 6 bases, with 16 bases between them. Per the germline V gene, CDR1 is SEHNR and CDR2 is FQNEAQ (reference sequence). The CDR3 spells CASSSWDSGGEQYF. The CDR3 DNA follows: TGTGCCAGCAGCTCCTGGGACTCTGGGGGCGAGCAGTACTTC.

Written as DNA, the CDR3 is TGCGCCAGCAGCCCCTATGATGGGACAAAATACCTAGCCAAAAACATTCAGTACTTC. It encodes CASSPYDGTKYLAKNIQYF. The chain combines TRBV5-1 with TRBJ2-4, with a possible D match to TRBD1 (6 bases). The CDR3 is made up of 19 amino acids. Germline-derived CDR1 and CDR2 are SGHRS and YFSETQ. Trimming stripped 4 bases from V and 0 bases from J, with 23 bases between.

V and J are TRBV5-6 and TRBJ1-1; D might be TRBD1 (5 bases). The CDR3 loop spans 17 amino acids. V was shortened by 6 bases and J by 0 bases, with 21 bases between the two germline ends. From germline, CDR1 is SGHDT and CDR2 YYEEEE. The CDR3 reads CASTSWIPREMNTEAFF. The DNA for the CDR3 is TGTGCCAGCACCTCTTGGATCCCCAGGGAGATGAACACTGAAGCTTTCTTT.

This clone was recorded a few times. DNA for the CDR3: TGTGCCAGTAGTGTCGGAGCGGGCCTCTACAATGAGCAGTTCTTC. It encodes CASSVGAGLYNEQFF. The chain employs TRBV19 and TRBJ2-1, with D possibly matching TRBD2 (6 bases). The CDR3 is 15 residues long. Germline CDR1 and CDR2: LNHDA and SQIVND (reference sequence). With 5 bases removed from V and 3 bases from J, the gap between germline ends came to 14 bases.

The chain uses TRBV6-5 and TRBJ2-7; 9 bases fit TRBD2. Germline V gene data show CDR1 as MNHEY and CDR2 as SVGAGI. The CDR3 is 14 amino acids. V lost 4 bases and J lost 2; bases outside the gene matches: 3. DNA of the CDR3: TGTGCCAGCAGTTCCCTAGCGGGGCCCTACGAGCAGTACTTC. Amino acid sequence: CASSSLAGPYEQYF.

This chain connects TRBV19 to TRBJ1-5; unclear D gene. There are 15 residues in the CDR3. V was clipped by 7 bases and J by 0 bases, with 13 bases between them. Germline V CDR1 and CDR2: LNHDA, SQIVND (reference sequence). The CDR3 nucleotides are TGTGCCAGTACGATGGTTCTTTATAGCAATCAGCCCCAGCATTTT. Translating gives CASTMVLYSNQPQHF.

The chain links TRBV6-4 to TRBJ2-2; D remains unclear. The CDR3 runs to 13 residues. Trimming cost V 9 bases and J 3 bases, with 11 bases left between them. CDR1 and CDR2 (germline): MRHNA, SNTAGT. The CDR3 sequence: CASGDPDTGELFF. CDR3 bases: TGTGCCAGTGGTGATCCGGACACCGGGGAGCTGTTTTTT.

The rearrangement joins TRBV13 to TRBJ1-5; perhaps TRBD1 as D (5 bases). CDR1 and CDR2 (germline): PRHDT, FYEKMQ (reference sequence). The CDR3 runs 14 residues. V was shortened by 3 bases and J by 2 bases, with 8 bases between the two germline ends. CDR3 loop: CASSFWGGNQPQHF. The CDR3 nucleotides read TGTGCCAGCAGCTTTTGGGGGGGCAATCAGCCCCAGCATTTT.